This T cell receptor (beta chain) originates from a study of blood T cell dynamics during melanoma immunotherapy. A fixed DNA input of about 0.35 ug was used per bulk PBMC sample. TCRdb's copy holds only in-frame clones and misses some; the assay was immunoSEQ multiplex PCR. In the table there are approximately 5,900 clones, approximately 88% of which are singletons. The CDR3 consists of 13 residues. Germline V gene sequence: CDR1 LNHDA, CDR2 SQIVND (reference sequence). After removal of 3 bases from V and 7 bases from J, the junction contained 2 bases not matched to a gene. General observations from the study: It remained unknown if the driving T cell clones were melanoma-specific. Unlike progressors, later disease-control patients had W3 repertoires gaining clonality or diversity.

This clone was counted once. Its target is not known. Time point in this sample: pre-treatment baseline. This sample comprised blood, obtained from a patient treated with checkpoint blockade. J is TRBJ1-2 and V is TRBV19; TRBD1 agrees at 10 bases. This clonotype was sampled from a human donor with melanoma. CDR3: CASSMGQGFGYTF. The CDR3 bases are TGTGCCAGTAGTATGGGACAGGGGTTTGGCTACACCTTC.